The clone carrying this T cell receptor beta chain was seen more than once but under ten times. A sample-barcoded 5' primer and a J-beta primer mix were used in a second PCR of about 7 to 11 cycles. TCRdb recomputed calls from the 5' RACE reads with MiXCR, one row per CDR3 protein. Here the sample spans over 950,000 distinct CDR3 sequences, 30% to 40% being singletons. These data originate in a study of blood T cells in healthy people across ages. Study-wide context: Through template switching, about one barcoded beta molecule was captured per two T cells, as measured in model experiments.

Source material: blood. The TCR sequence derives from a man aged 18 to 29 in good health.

This CDR3 is CASSADLPSYEQYF. CDR3 DNA sequence: TGTGCCAGCAGTGCAGATCTCCCCTCCTACGAGCAGTACTTC. This chain links TRBV2 with TRBJ2-7; D call uncertain. The CDR3 contains 14 residues. V lost 4 bases, J lost 0 bases, and 10 bases lay in between. Germline CDR1 reads SNHLY; CDR2 reads FYNNEI.